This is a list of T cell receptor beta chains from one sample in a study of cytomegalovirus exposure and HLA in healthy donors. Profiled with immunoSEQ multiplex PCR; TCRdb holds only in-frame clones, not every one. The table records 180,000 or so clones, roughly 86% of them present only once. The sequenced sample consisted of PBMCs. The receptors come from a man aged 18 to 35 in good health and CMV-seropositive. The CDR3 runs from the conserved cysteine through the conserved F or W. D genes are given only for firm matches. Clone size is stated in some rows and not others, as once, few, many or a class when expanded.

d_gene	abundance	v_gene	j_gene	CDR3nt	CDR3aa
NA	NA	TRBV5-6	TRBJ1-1	TGTGCCAGCAGCCTATGGACAACATGGAACACTGAAGCTTTCTTT	CASSLWTTWNTEAFF
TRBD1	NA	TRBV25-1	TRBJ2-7	TGTGCCAGCAGCCGGGACAGCCACTACGAGCAGTACTTC	CASSRDSHYEQYF
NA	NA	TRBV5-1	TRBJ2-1	TGCGCCAGCAGCCCCGCCCAGGGTGCGGATGAGCAGTTCTTC	CASSPAQGADEQFF
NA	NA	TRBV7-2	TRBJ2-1	TGTGCCAGCAGCTCCCAAGGCAGGAACTACAATGAGCAGTTCTTC	CASSSQGRNYNEQFF
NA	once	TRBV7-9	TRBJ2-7	TGTGCCAGCCCTCACAGGGCCTACGAGCAGTACTTC	CASPHRAYEQYF
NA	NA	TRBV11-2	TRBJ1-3	TGTGCCAGCGGACTTTTCGGGGCTGGAAACACCATATATTTT	CASGLFGAGNTIYF
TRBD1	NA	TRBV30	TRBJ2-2	TGTGCCTGGAGCCCCCGACAGGGGAGATTCACCGGGGAGCTGTTTTTT	CAWSPRQGRFTGELFF
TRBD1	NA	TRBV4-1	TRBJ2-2	TGCGCCAGCAGCAAAGGACAGGGTCAAACCGGGGAGCTGTTTTTT	CASSKGQGQTGELFF
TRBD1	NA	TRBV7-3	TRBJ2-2	TGTGCCAGCAGCTCGGGACAGGGGGCCGGGGAGCTGTTTTTT	CASSSGQGAGELFF
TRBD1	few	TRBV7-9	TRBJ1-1	TGTGCCAGCAGGGATGAATGGGACAGGTCTGAAGCTTTCTTT	CASRDEWDRSEAFF
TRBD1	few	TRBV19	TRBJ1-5	TGTGCCAGTAGTACCAGGACAGGGTATGACAATCAGCCCCAGCATTTT	CASSTRTGYDNQPQHF
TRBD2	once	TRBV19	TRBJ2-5	TGTGCCAGTAGTCGACTAGCTCAAGAGACCCAGTACTTC	CASSRLAQETQYF